Listed here are 27 T cell receptor beta chains from one sample, sequenced in a study of response to subunit inactivated influenza vaccine. Using its own MiXCR run on the RT-PCR reads, TCRdb lists one record per CDR3 protein. The sample consists of about 530,000 distinct CDR3 sequences, about an eighth of them appearing once. The sequencing used PBMCs from blood, collected on the day of vaccination. Receptor source: a man between 50 and 59 years old who received an inactivated influenza vaccine.

This clonotype was counted at least ten times. As DNA, the CDR3 is TGTGCCAGCAGACTCCTCCCAGGGATTTATGGCTACACCTTC. Protein sequence: CASRLLPGIYGYTF. The chain links TRBV12-3 or TRBV12-4 to TRBJ1-2; D possibly corresponds to TRBD1 (5 bases). The length of the CDR3 is 14 residues. V shed 6 bases and J shed 5 bases, with 16 bases lying between them.

This clonotype has a handful of counts. The chain has TRBV6-2 or TRBV6-3 and TRBJ2-7; D is undetermined. Deletions cut 5 bases from V and 6 bases from J, with 20 bases between. The germline V gene has CDR1 MNHEY and CDR2 SVGEGT. This CDR3 spans 15 amino acids. CDR3 in DNA: TGTGCCAGCAGTAACCCACAGCCGGTGGGTCGCGAGCAGTACTTC. It encodes CASSNPQPVGREQYF.

This clonotype came up a few times. The V gene is TRBV5-1, the J gene TRBJ1-6; no reliable D call. From germline, CDR1 is SGHRS and CDR2 YFSETQ. Between the trimmed V and J ends, which lost 3 bases and 7 bases, there was a span of 17 bases. CDR3 length equals 16 residues. The CDR3 sequence: CASSSEGALKNSPLHF. DNA of the CDR3: TGCGCCAGCAGCTCGGAGGGTGCACTTAAAAATTCACCCCTCCACTTT. Full variable domain (outside the CDR3, taken from reference TRBV5-1 and TRBJ1-6): KAGVTQTPRYLIKTRGQQVTLSCSPISGHRSVSWYQQTPGQGLQFLFEYFSETQRNKGNFPGRFSGRQFSNSRSEMNVSTLELGDSALYLCASSSEGALKNSPLHFGNGTRLTVT.

This clonotype was observed many times. The chain recombines TRBV12-3 or TRBV12-4 with TRBJ2-7; tentative D call: TRBD2 (6 bases). The CDR3 has 15 residues. V lost 1 base and J lost 4, with 14 bases in between. Written as DNA, the CDR3 is TGTGCCAGCAGTTTAGTTCGGGGGTATCGATACGAGCAGTACTTC. Translated: CASSLVRGYRYEQYF.

The J gene is TRBJ1-4, the V gene TRBV3-1, with D possibly being TRBD1 (5 bases). Germline assignment: CDR1 LGHDT and CDR2 YNNKEL (reference sequence). V shed 0 bases and J shed 12 bases, with 17 bases lying between them. The CDR3 sequence is 15 residues long. This CDR3 is CASSQDVVRGTELFF. In nucleotides, the CDR3 is TGTGCCAGCAGCCAAGATGTGGTTAGGGGTACGGAACTGTTTTTT.

The chain recombines TRBV12-3 or TRBV12-4 with TRBJ2-7, with TRBD2 matching 9 bases. The CDR3 has 13 amino acids. Trimming removed 6 bases from V and 5 bases from J; junction bases left unmatched: 5. The CDR3: CASRPAGGHEQYF. The CDR3 DNA follows: TGTGCCAGCAGGCCAGCGGGGGGCCACGAGCAGTACTTC.

The CDR3 DNA is TGTGCCAGCAGTTTTTATAGCGGGGCCGGGGAGCTGTTTTTT. This codes for CASSFYSGAGELFF. The rearrangement joins TRBV12-3 or TRBV12-4 to TRBJ2-2; 8 nucleotides line up with TRBD2. CDR3 length: 14 residues. V dropped 3 bases and J dropped 6; count of bases not matched to a gene: 3.

As concerns this clonotype: One end of the junction fails to match germline, which may point to a read error. This rearrangement joins TRBV7-9 to TRBJ2-7, with 8 bases that match TRBD1. Germline CDR1 is SEHNR and CDR2 is FQNEAQ (reference sequence). The CDR3 has 16 residues. CDR3 loop: CSSSIITGGKSYEQYF. CDR3 nucleotide sequence: TGTTCCAGCAGCATCATCACAGGGGGAAAAAGCTACGAGCAGTACTTC.

The chain links TRBV11-2 to TRBJ2-5; no clear D gene. The CDR3 extends over 14 amino acids. Trimming took 2 bases from V and 3 from J, leaving 10 bases between them. Germline values: CDR1 SGHAT, CDR2 FQNNGV. This CDR3 reads CASSLSLGKETQYF. CDR3 in DNA: TGTGCCAGCAGCTTATCCCTCGGAAAAGAGACCCAGTACTTC.

The V gene is TRBV3-1, the J gene TRBJ2-3; TRBD2 is a possible D gene (6 bases). The CDR3 has 16 residues. With 2 bases removed from V and 6 bases from J, the gap between germline ends came to 18 bases. CDR1 is LGHDT, CDR2 YNNKEL, per germline (reference sequence). CDR3 residues: CASSQPGLLNSDTQYF. CDR3 in DNA: TGTGCCAGCAGCCAACCGGGACTCCTCAATTCGGATACGCAGTATTTT.

This clonotype was counted between two and nine times. The genes are TRBV3-1 and TRBJ2-7; TRBD2 matches at 8 bases. Losses at the gene ends were 1 base for V and 0 bases for J; bases not matched to a gene: 14. The CDR3 consists of 19 residues. Germline V lookup: CDR1 LGHDT, CDR2 YNNKEL (reference sequence). Here the CDR3 reads CASSQGVAGLPLSSYEQYF. The CDR3 DNA sequence: TGTGCCAGCAGCCAAGGGGTAGCGGGACTACCACTAAGCTCCTACGAGCAGTACTTC.

The V and J genes are TRBV10-3 and TRBJ2-7; D is perhaps TRBD2 (6 bases). Germline V gives CDR1 ENHRY, CDR2 SYGVKD. V was clipped by 6 bases and J by 0 bases, with 15 bases between them. This CDR3 comprises 15 residues. CDR3 in DNA: TGTGCCATCAGCCCCCTCGGGGGTGACTCCTACGAGCAGTACTTC. Translating it yields CAISPLGGDSYEQYF.

This clonotype showed up just a few times. The chain carries TRBV7-2 and TRBJ2-7; D gene ambiguous. V was pared by 5 bases and J by 2 bases, with 16 bases between. The germline CDR1 and CDR2 sequences are SGHTA and FQGNSA. The length of the CDR3 is 15 residues. The DNA of the CDR3 is TGTGCCAGCAGCCCGATTCAGGACGTTACCTACGAGCAGTACTTC. Translating gives CASSPIQDVTYEQYF.

This clonotype turned up a few times. The chain links TRBV5-1 to TRBJ2-5; 8 bases line up with TRBD1. Germline CDR1 SGHRS, CDR2 YFSETQ. The CDR3 sequence is 13 residues long. V lost 4 bases to trimming and J lost 5 bases; unmatched junction nucleotides: 4. The CDR3 DNA follows: TGCGCCAGCAGCCCGGGACAGGTGGAGACCCAGTACTTC. This sequence encodes CASSPGQVETQYF.

A few counts support this clonotype. The chain is built from TRBV30 and TRBJ2-3; 7 positions agree with TRBD2. CDR1 GTSNPN and CDR2 SVGIG come from the germline V gene (reference sequence). Trimming took 5 bases from V and 0 from J; bases not matched to a gene: 5. This CDR3 is built from 14 residues. CDR3 in DNA: TGTGCCTGGCAAACTAGCGTGAGCACAGATACGCAGTATTTT. Protein sequence: CAWQTSVSTDTQYF.

This chain links TRBV7-9 with TRBJ1-5, with unresolved D. V lost 0 bases and J lost 4, with 16 bases in between. This CDR3 has 17 residues. Germline V gene lookup returns CDR1 SEHNR and CDR2 FQNEAQ (reference sequence). The CDR3, as DNA: TGTGCCAGCAGCTTAGCGAAAAAAGACGGTACTAATCAGCCCCAGCATTTT. It is translated as CASSLAKKDGTNQPQHF.

Points on this clonotype: Germline and junction disagree at one end, which may indicate a read error. V is TRBV11-1 and J is TRBJ2-3, with D perhaps matching TRBD2 (5 bases). This CDR3 has 20 residues. CDR1 is SGHAT and CDR2 is FQDESV in the germline V gene (reference sequence). CDR3 in amino acids: CASSSTRVDWRTASTDTEYF. The CDR3, as DNA: TGTGCCAGCAGCTCCACTCGCGTCGATTGGAGGACGGCTAGCACAGATACGGAGTATTTT. Supplemented by reference TRBV11-1 and TRBJ2-3, the full variable domain reads EAEVAQSPRYKITEKSQAVAFWCDPISGHATLYWYRQILGQGPELLVQFQDESVVDDSQLPKDRFSAERLKGVDSTLKIQPAELGDSAMYLCASSSTRVDWRTASTDTEYFGPGTRLTVL.

The rearrangement joins TRBV5-5 to TRBJ2-6, with D possibly being TRBD2 (5 bases). The CDR3 runs to 15 residues. The V end lost 4 bases, the J end lost 1 base, and 9 bases lay between the germline ends. In germline, CDR1 is SGHKS, CDR2 YYEKEE (reference sequence). CDR3 loop: CASSEGLSGANVLTF. As DNA, the CDR3 is TGTGCCAGCAGCGAGGGCCTGTCTGGGGCCAACGTCCTGACTTTC.

This clonotype was seen a handful of times. The chain carries TRBV25-1 and TRBJ2-7; D gene ambiguous. CDR3 length equals 15 residues. Germline V gives CDR1 MGHDK, CDR2 SYGVNS. The V gene lost 1 base and the J gene lost 2 bases, with 12 bases spanning the gap. The CDR3 reads CASSESGQMAYEQYF. The CDR3 bases are TGTGCCAGCAGTGAATCTGGTCAGATGGCCTACGAGCAGTACTTC.

This chain links TRBV9 with TRBJ2-2; TRBD1 is a possible D gene (5 bases). The CDR3 runs to 16 residues. Trimming removed 0 bases from V and 0 bases from J, with 9 bases in between. CDR1 SGDLS and CDR2 YYNGEE come from the germline V gene. CDR3 amino acids: CASSVVQAANTGELFF. CDR3 DNA sequence: TGTGCCAGCAGCGTAGTACAGGCCGCGAACACCGGGGAGCTGTTTTTT.

The rearrangement uses TRBV27 and TRBJ2-2, with 8 bases identical to TRBD2. V lost 2 bases, J lost 5 bases, and 7 bases stayed unmatched. The CDR3 is made up of 16 amino acids. Germline V gives CDR1 MNHEY, CDR2 SMNVEV (reference sequence). The DNA for the CDR3 is TGTGCCAGCAGTTTAGCGGGCGGCGGGGGGACCGGGGAGCTGTTTTTT. It translates to CASSLAGGGGTGELFF.

A few counts support this clonotype. The chain couples TRBV4-1 to TRBJ2-1; D possibly corresponds to TRBD2 (5 bases). Germline values: CDR1 MGHRA, CDR2 YSYEKL. The CDR3 is 17 residues long. V dropped 0 bases and J dropped 0 bases, with 12 bases sitting between them. The CDR3 region is CASSQELSGSSYNEQFF. CDR3 coding DNA: TGCGCCAGCAGCCAAGAGTTAAGCGGTAGCTCCTACAATGAGCAGTTCTTC.

This chain uses TRBV6-5 with TRBJ2-7; TRBD1 might be the D (7 bases). The CDR3 extends over 15 amino acids. CDR1 and CDR2 from the germline V gene are MNHEY and SVGAGI. The V gene lost 3 bases and the J gene lost 2 bases, with 14 bases spanning the gap. CDR3 nucleotides: TGTGCCAGCAGTTATGGCAGGGGGGACACCTACGAGCAGTACTTC. It encodes CASSYGRGDTYEQYF.

Turning to this clonotype: Since a much larger clone is just one base distant, this may be a read error. The chain uses TRBV5-5 and TRBJ2-7, with a possible D match to TRBD1 (5 bases). Germline V lookup: CDR1 SGHKS, CDR2 YYEKEE (reference sequence). Trimming removed 4 bases from V and 0 bases from J, with 8 bases in between. The CDR3 runs 13 residues. The DNA of the CDR3 is TGTGCCAGCAGCCACAGGCTCTCCTACGAGCAGTACTTC. Translating it yields CASSHRLSYEQYF. Full variable domain (missing parts from reference TRBV5-5 and TRBJ2-7): DAGVTQSPTHLIKTRGQQVTLRCSPISGHKSVSWYQQVLGQGPQFIFQYYEKEERGRGNFPDRFSARQFPNYSSELNVNALLLGDSALYLCASSHRLSYEQYFGPGTRLTVT.

This clonotype has just a few counts. V is TRBV4-3 and J is TRBJ1-2; tentatively, D is TRBD1 (6 bases). Germline V gene lookup returns CDR1 LGHNA and CDR2 YSLEER. The V and J ends lost 1 base and 0 bases respectively, with 9 bases between them. The CDR3 contains 15 residues. CDR3 in DNA: TGCGCCAGCAGCCAAGGGCGGACAGCTAACTATGGCTACACCTTC. This encodes CASSQGRTANYGYTF.

The chain carries TRBV5-1 and TRBJ2-7, with D perhaps matching TRBD1 or TRBD2 (6 bases each). CDR1 SGHRS and CDR2 YFSETQ come from the germline V gene. The V and J ends lost 2 bases and 5 bases respectively, with 14 bases between them. This CDR3 has 14 amino acids. CDR3 loop: CASSFIRGGDEQYF. The DNA for the CDR3 is TGCGCCAGCAGCTTCATCAGGGGCGGGGACGAGCAGTACTTC.

The gene calls are TRBV7-9 and TRBJ2-3, with TRBD1 as a possible D gene (6 bases). CDR1 SEHNR and CDR2 FQNEAQ come from the germline V gene (reference sequence). This CDR3 has 15 residues. The ends were cut back, 5 bases at V and 4 bases at J, with 16 bases in the middle. CDR3 nucleotides: TGTGCCAGCAGCCCTACAGGGTTGTTTTCAGATACGCAGTATTTT. Its protein product is CASSPTGLFSDTQYF.